This is a list of T cell receptor beta chains from one sample in a study of a mutant IDH1 vaccine in newly diagnosed glioma. Profiling relied on immunoSEQ multiplex PCR, and the TCRdb table lists in-frame clones only, not all of them. The profile shows tens of thousands of clones, around 90% of them singletons. This specimen was PBMCs, taken from a glioma patient treated with radiotherapy, temozolomide or both. All receptors derive from a man between 45 and 60 years old with glioma. CDR3s include the opening cysteine and the closing phenylalanine or tryptophan. D genes are given only for firm matches. Clone size, where shown, is once, few, many, or a class for clones that have expanded.

d_call,j_call,cdr3_length,clone_size,v_call,cdr3_nt,cdr3_aa
-,TRBJ2-7,16,-,TRBV28,TGTGCCAGCAGGTCCCCCGGGGGCGGTACTCCCTACGAGCAGTACTTC,CASRSPGGGTPYEQYF
TRBD2,TRBJ2-3,15,-,TRBV15,TGTGCCACCATGCCTCGCGGGGGGCCGGCAGATACGCAGTATTTT,CATMPRGGPADTQYF
TRBD1,TRBJ2-7,14,once,TRBV15,TGTGCCACCAGCGAACGGACAGGAGCCTACGAGCAGTACTTC,CATSERTGAYEQYF
-,TRBJ1-5,12,-,TRBV6-1,TGTGCCAGCAGGCCGGGATCCCAGCCCCAGCATTTT,CASRPGSQPQHF
-,TRBJ1-4,16,-,TRBV4-3,TGCGCCAGCAGCCAAGAGTTCAGGACAAGTAATGAAAAACTGTTTTTT,CASSQEFRTSNEKLFF
-,TRBJ2-1,14,-,TRBV7-2,TGTGCCAGCAGTCGGGACACTACCTACAATGAGCAGTTCTTC,CASSRDTTYNEQFF
-,TRBJ1-1,15,-,TRBV7-9,TGTGCCAGCAGTCCTAAAATGGGTTGGGAGACTGAAGCTTTCTTT,CASSPKMGWETEAFF
-,TRBJ2-6,13,once,TRBV29-1,TGCAGCGTTGCGGGCGACGGGGCCAACGTCCTGACTTTC,CSVAGDGANVLTF
TRBD2,TRBJ2-7,16,-,TRBV7-8,TGTGCCAGCAGCTCTACTAGCGGGAGATTCTCCTACGAGCAGTACTTC,CASSSTSGRFSYEQYF
-,TRBJ1-1,13,once,TRBV7-8,TGTGCCAGCAGCTTCCGTGGGGTCACTGAAGCTTTCTTT,CASSFRGVTEAFF
-,TRBJ1-1,14,-,TRBV7-2,TGTGCCAGCAGCTTAGCGAACCGGGGCACTGAAGCTTTCTTT,CASSLANRGTEAFF
-,TRBJ1-1,14,-,TRBV6-5,TGTGCCAGCAGTTACTCGAGGTCGCGGACTGAAGCTTTCTTT,CASSYSRSRTEAFF
-,TRBJ2-5,14,-,TRBV6-6,TGTGCCACCCTAAACCCGGGGAAAAGGGAGACCCAGTACTTC,CATLNPGKRETQYF
-,TRBJ2-3,13,-,TRBV19,TGTGCCAGTAGGGAAAGCTACACAGATACGCAGTATTTT,CASRESYTDTQYF
-,TRBJ1-1,12,-,TRBV30,TGTGTGCTGGAGGCGGGGCCCTCACAAGCTTTCTTT,CVLEAGPSQAFF
-,TRBJ2-7,15,-,TRBV7-2,TGTGCCAGCACCTACCGGGGACGGAGCCCCTACGAGCAGTACTTC,CASTYRGRSPYEQYF
-,TRBJ1-1,13,-,TRBV6-6,TGTGCCATACGGGGGGCTCGAGACACTGAAGCTTTCTTT,CAIRGARDTEAFF
TRBD2,TRBJ2-3,11,-,TRBV20-1,TGTAGCGGGGATAGCACAGATACGCAGTATTTT,CSGDSTDTQYF
-,TRBJ1-5,17,once,TRBV6-1,TGTGCCAGCAGTGAAGACGGTGAAACAGGGCGCAATCAGCCCCAGCATTTT,CASSEDGETGRNQPQHF
-,TRBJ1-3,17,-,TRBV4-2,TGTGCCAGCAGCCAAGAGTTAGTTGAGAACTCTGGAAACACCATATATTTT,CASSQELVENSGNTIYF
TRBD2,TRBJ2-3,18,-,TRBV5-8,TGTGCCAGCAGCCTCTGGACTAGCGGGAGCTTTGGCACAGATACGCAGTATTTT,CASSLWTSGSFGTDTQYF
-,TRBJ1-4,14,once,TRBV9,TGTGCCAGCAGCCCTCGTATACCGGATGAAAAACTGTTTTTT,CASSPRIPDEKLFF
-,TRBJ2-2,14,-,TRBV5-1,TGCGCCAGCAGACCCGGGACGGACACCGGGGAGCTGTTTTTT,CASRPGTDTGELFF
TRBD1,TRBJ2-3,18,-,TRBV15,TGTGCCACCAGACCGGGACAGGGGGCCCAAAGTTACTTAGATACGCAGTATTTT,CATRPGQGAQSYLDTQYF
-,TRBJ1-4,12,-,TRBV6-5,TGTGCCAGCAGTTACTCGACGGGGCAGCTGTTTTTT,CASSYSTGQLFF
-,TRBJ2-7,11,-,TRBV28,TGTGCCAGCAGTCGTGATGGCGAGCAGTACTTC,CASSRDGEQYF
-,TRBJ2-5,15,-,TRBV7-9,TGTGCCAGCAGCGGTAACAGGGAACCCCAAGAGACCCAGTACTTC,CASSGNREPQETQYF
-,TRBJ2-7,13,-,TRBV2,TGTGCCAGCAGTATCGGAAGCTCCTACGAGCAGTACTTC,CASSIGSSYEQYF
TRBD2,TRBJ2-4,15,-,TRBV13,TGTGCCAGCAGCTTAGAGAGCGGGGGCGTGAACATTCAGTACTTC,CASSLESGGVNIQYF
TRBD1,TRBJ2-7,14,-,TRBV7-2,TGTGCCAGCAGCTTGACAGGGAGCTCCTACGAGCAGTACTTC,CASSLTGSSYEQYF
TRBD1,TRBJ2-7,15,-,TRBV19,TGTGCCAGTAGTAGCACCGGGACAGGGTCGCGGGAGCAGTACTTC,CASSSTGTGSREQYF
TRBD1,TRBJ1-2,18,-,TRBV4-2,TGTGCCAGCAGCCAAGGAAGACAGGGTTTGGCCTTTAGCTATGGCTACACCTTC,CASSQGRQGLAFSYGYTF
TRBD1,TRBJ1-2,11,-,TRBV28,TGTGCCAGCAGTTACAGGGGACAGGGCACCTTC,CASSYRGQGTF
-,TRBJ2-7,13,-,TRBV2,TGTGCCAGCAGTGAGGGAGTAGGATCTCAGCAGTACTTC,CASSEGVGSQQYF
-,TRBJ1-4,15,-,TRBV6-1,TGTGCCAGCAGTTCAGGGCTCGGGATGTTAGAAAAACTGTTTTTT,CASSSGLGMLEKLFF
-,TRBJ2-7,15,-,TRBV4-1,TGCGCCAGCAGCCAAGAGGATATGACCGGGAAGGGGCAGTACTTC,CASSQEDMTGKGQYF
-,TRBJ2-5,15,-,TRBV6-1,TGTGCCAGCAGTATAAACAGGGGAGGGCCGGAGACCCAGTACTTC,CASSINRGGPETQYF